Listed below are T cell receptor beta chains from one sample, sequenced in a study of blood T cell repertoires in COVID-19. Libraries were prepared by immunoSEQ multiplex PCR; TCRdb keeps only in-frame clonotypes and omits some of them. In the table there are over 250,000 clones, approximately 89% of which are singletons. The sequenced sample consisted of peripheral blood. The receptors come from a woman between 70 and 85 years old with COVID-19, enrolled during active disease. CDR3s include the opening cysteine and the closing phenylalanine or tryptophan. A D gene is named only where the DNA matches it firmly. Clone size appears in some rows only: once, few, many, or a class for an expanded clone.

V,size,J,D,CDR3,DNA
TRBV5-1,-,TRBJ1-2,TRBD1,CASSYGQANYGYTF,TGCGCCAGCAGCTACGGACAGGCGAACTATGGCTACACCTTC
TRBV7-3,-,TRBJ2-1,TRBD2,CASSSIAGTVYNEQFF,TGTGCCAGCAGCTCCATAGCGGGCACCGTTTACAATGAGCAGTTCTTC
TRBV12-3/TRBV12-4,-,TRBJ1-1,-,CASSPGQEAFF,TGTGCCAGCAGCCCCGGACAGGAAGCTTTCTTT
TRBV4-1,once,TRBJ1-1,-,CASSQFGGNTEAFF,TGCGCCAGCAGCCAATTCGGCGGGAACACTGAAGCTTTCTTT
TRBV19,few,TRBJ1-2,-,CASSREAAYGYTF,TGTGCCAGTAGCCGGGAGGCCGCCTATGGCTACACCTTC
TRBV27,-,TRBJ1-2,TRBD1,CASSIRQGPYGYTF,TGTGCCAGCAGTATAAGACAGGGACCATATGGCTACACCTTC
TRBV6-5,many,TRBJ2-7,TRBD1,CASSYLDRGRNEQYF,TGTGCCAGCAGTTACTTGGACAGGGGAAGAAACGAGCAGTACTTC
TRBV11-3,-,TRBJ1-2,TRBD1,CASSLLQGASPYGYTF,TGTGCCAGCAGCTTATTACAGGGGGCGTCACCCTATGGCTACACCTTC
TRBV5-1,once,TRBJ1-2,TRBD1,CASSKSTGPSDYGYTF,TGCGCCAGCAGCAAGTCGACAGGGCCGTCGGACTATGGCTACACCTTC
TRBV27,-,TRBJ2-1,TRBD2,CASSLLPGTSGKYNEQFF,TGTGCCAGCAGTTTACTCCCAGGGACTAGCGGGAAGTACAATGAGCAGTTCTTC
TRBV15,-,TRBJ1-5,TRBD1,CATSSARQGRYLGQPQHF,TGTGCCACCAGCAGTGCTCGACAGGGACGGTATCTGGGTCAGCCCCAGCATTTT
TRBV24-1,-,TRBJ2-2,TRBD1,CATSEQDRANGELFF,TGTGCCACCAGTGAACAAGACAGGGCGAACGGGGAGCTGTTTTTT
TRBV18,-,TRBJ2-7,TRBD1,CASSPSTGGYEQYF,TGTGCCAGCTCACCCTCGACAGGGGGGTACGAGCAGTACTTC
TRBV29-1,-,TRBJ2-2,-,CSVVGAGVNTGELFF,TGCAGCGTTGTGGGCGCAGGGGTTAACACCGGGGAGCTGTTTTTT
TRBV12-3/TRBV12-4,-,TRBJ1-1,-,CASSLRGTEAFF,TGTGCCAGCAGTTTACGGGGAACTGAAGCTTTCTTT
TRBV12-3/TRBV12-4,-,TRBJ1-2,-,CASSRGHYGYTF,TGTGCCAGCAGTCGGGGTCACTATGGCTACACCTTC
TRBV19,once,TRBJ2-4,-,CASTFGGGPQNIQYF,TGTGCCAGTACTTTTGGGGGGGGGCCACAAAACATTCAGTACTTC
TRBV5-6,-,TRBJ2-3,TRBD2,CASSPSGGTTDTQYF,TGTGCCAGCAGCCCTAGCGGGGGGACCACAGATACGCAGTATTTT
TRBV6-2/TRBV6-3,-,TRBJ2-7,-,CASSYSRGSYEQYF,TGTGCCAGCAGTTACTCGAGGGGGTCCTACGAGCAGTACTTC
TRBV5-5,few,TRBJ2-3,TRBD1,CASSFRGQGPDTQYF,TGTGCCAGCAGCTTTCGGGGACAGGGGCCAGATACGCAGTATTTT
TRBV18,-,TRBJ1-6,TRBD1,CASSLDRGVNSPLHF,TGTGCCAGCTCACTGGACAGGGGCGTAAATTCACCCCTCCACTTT
TRBV19,-,TRBJ2-3,TRBD1,CASKPGTGRDTQYF,TGTGCCAGTAAACCCGGGACAGGGAGAGATACGCAGTATTTT
TRBV19,once,TRBJ2-3,TRBD2,CASSPLLERESGDTQYF,TGTGCCAGTAGCCCCCTTTTGGAGCGGGAGTCCGGAGATACGCAGTATTTT
TRBV14,-,TRBJ2-7,-,CASSQFRGFYEQYF,TGTGCCAGCAGCCAATTCCGGGGATTTTACGAGCAGTACTTC
TRBV29-1,-,TRBJ2-1,-,CSVLPQAGNEQFF,TGCAGCGTCCTACCCCAGGCGGGTAATGAGCAGTTCTTC
TRBV4-2,-,TRBJ2-3,-,CASSRQSGTDTDTQYF,TGTGCCAGCAGCCGGCAATCCGGGACTGACACAGATACGCAGTATTTT
TRBV29-1,-,TRBJ1-4,TRBD1,CSVGSGQDEKLFF,TGCAGCGTTGGATCGGGACAGGACGAAAAACTGTTTTTT
TRBV28,-,TRBJ1-2,-,CASRPAGVYGYTF,TGTGCCAGCAGACCTGCAGGGGTCTATGGCTACACCTTC
TRBV6-1,-,TRBJ2-1,-,CASSEDGVAQFF,TGTGCCAGCAGTGAAGACGGAGTTGCGCAGTTCTTC
TRBV7-8,-,TRBJ1-2,-,CASSLAGQNYGYTF,TGTGCCAGCAGCTTAGCGGGGCAGAACTATGGCTACACCTTC
TRBV5-4,-,TRBJ2-2,TRBD2,CASSFLIGGSRGTGELFF,TGTGCCAGCAGCTTTCTTATAGGCGGGAGTCGAGGCACCGGGGAGCTGTTTTTT
TRBV30,-,TRBJ2-3,TRBD2,CAWNQAGTGDTQYF,TGTGCCTGGAACCAAGCGGGAACGGGAGATACGCAGTATTTT
TRBV5-1,-,TRBJ1-2,TRBD1,CASSWDFGTVIYGYTF,TGCGCCAGCAGCTGGGACTTCGGGACAGTAATTTATGGCTACACCTTC
TRBV27,-,TRBJ2-7,TRBD1,CASSYSGTEVGVYEQYF,TGTGCCAGCAGTTATTCCGGGACAGAAGTAGGAGTCTACGAGCAGTACTTC
TRBV2,-,TRBJ1-4,-,CASSESYEKLFF,TGTGCCAGCAGTGAAAGCTATGAAAAACTGTTTTTT
TRBV3-1/TRBV3-2,-,TRBJ2-5,-,CASSQRGYQETQYF,TGTGCCAGCAGCCAACGGGGGTACCAAGAGACCCAGTACTTC
TRBV20-1,few,TRBJ2-3,-,CSASRGTDTQYF,TGCAGTGCTAGTCGGGGCACAGATACGCAGTATTTT
TRBV7-2,few,TRBJ2-3,-,CASSLVGSSTDTQYF,TGTGCCAGCAGCTTAGTGGGCAGTAGCACAGATACGCAGTATTTT
TRBV2,-,TRBJ1-1,-,CASSDPPRGAFF,TGTGCCAGCAGTGATCCGCCTAGGGGGGCTTTCTTT
TRBV28,-,TRBJ2-3,TRBD2,CASSIGGVTDTQYF,TGTGCCAGCAGTATTGGGGGGGTCACAGATACGCAGTATTTT
TRBV6-5,-,TRBJ2-3,TRBD1,CASSPDRVDTDTQYF,TGTGCCAGCAGTCCCGACAGGGTTGACACAGATACGCAGTATTTT
TRBV19,-,TRBJ1-4,TRBD1,CASRRGSNEKLFF,TGTGCCAGTCGCAGGGGGAGTAATGAGAAACTGTTTTTT